The 13 T cell receptor beta chains below were found in one sample sequenced in a study of T cells in Graves' hyperthyroidism and ophthalmopathy. Researchers took RNA transcripts and amplified the TCR beta CDR3 regions from them. Initially, a first-round RT-PCR of the TCR CDR3 employed the HTBI primer set. TCRdb re-called the multiplex PCR reads with MiXCR, one entry per CDR3 protein. The profile covers 450,000 to 550,000 distinct CDR3 sequences, with around a quarter appearing a single time and approximately 10% taken by the ten largest. The sample consisted of blood. These receptors came from a woman aged 30 to 39 with Graves' ophthalmopathy.

This clonotype was detected many times. The chain employs TRBV28 and TRBJ2-7; D is uncertain. The V end lost 6 bases, the J end lost 1 base, and 7 bases lay between the germline ends. The CDR3 is made up of 12 amino acids. The V gene's germline CDR1 is MDHEN and CDR2 SYDVKM. The CDR3 here is CASSLMSYEQYF. CDR3 DNA sequence: TGTGCCAGCAGCTTAATGTCCTACGAGCAGTACTTC.

This clonotype has at least ten counts. The chain links TRBV7-2 to TRBJ2-7; 7 bases are a match to TRBD2. The junction had 3 bases not matched to a gene; V was cut back by 5 bases and J by 2 bases. The CDR3 has 13 amino acids. Germline CDR1 and CDR2: SGHTA and FQGNSA. The CDR3 sequence: CASSHGGAYEQYF. For the CDR3, the DNA is TGTGCCAGCAGCCATGGGGGGGCCTACGAGCAGTACTTC.

The sample holds many counts of this clonotype. The rearrangement uses TRBV6-5 and TRBJ1-2; TRBD1 aligns across 7 bases. Germline CDR1 and CDR2: MNHEY and SVGAGI. Trimming removed 7 bases from V and 5 bases from J; junction bases left unmatched: 13. CDR3 size: 15 residues. CDR3 sequence: CASTFRQGSLYGYTF. In nucleotides, the CDR3 is TGTGCCAGCACGTTCCGACAGGGCTCCTTATATGGCTACACCTTC.

This clonotype was seen many times. V and J are TRBV7-3 and TRBJ2-5; 9 bases line up with TRBD2. The CDR3 has 17 residues. Germline loops: CDR1 SGHTA, CDR2 FQGTGA. V lost 6 bases and J lost 2; bases outside the gene matches: 13. For the CDR3, the DNA is TGTGCCAGCAGGCCCGGGACAGCGGGGGGCTCACAAGAGACCCAGTACTTC. Encoded protein: CASRPGTAGGSQETQYF.

This clonotype was recorded at least ten times. CDR3 sequence: CASLTRLARGNIQYF. CDR3 DNA sequence: TGTGCCAGCTTGACTCGACTAGCTCGGGGCAACATTCAGTACTTC. J is TRBJ2-4 and V is TRBV6-5; 7 nucleotides align to TRBD2. The CDR3 runs 15 residues. The germline gives CDR1 MNHEY, CDR2 SVGAGI. The V segment lost 8 bases and the J segment 7 bases; nucleotides outside the gene matches: 14.

The rearrangement uses TRBV6-5 and TRBJ2-7, with 8 nucleotides matching TRBD2. The V segment lost 2 bases and the J segment 4 bases; nucleotides outside the gene matches: 4. The CDR3 is 14 residues long. Germline CDR1 is MNHEY and CDR2 is SVGAGI. For the CDR3, the DNA is TGTGCCAGCAGTTACGGCGGGGGGCTGTACGAGCAGTACTTC. This translates into CASSYGGGLYEQYF.

This clonotype was seen at least ten times. The V gene is TRBV10-3, the J gene TRBJ2-5, with 7 bases identical to TRBD2. The length of the CDR3 is 14 residues. Trimming took 3 bases from V and 2 from J; bases not matched to a gene: 3. Germline V gene sequence: CDR1 ENHRY, CDR2 SYGVKD. The CDR3 DNA reads as TGTGCCATCAGTGACTCTAGCGGACAAGAGACCCAGTACTTC. It encodes CAISDSSGQETQYF.

This clonotype was detected many times. The J gene is TRBJ1-1, the V gene TRBV25-1, with 9 bases matching TRBD1. Trimming removed 8 bases from V and 4 bases from J; junction bases left unmatched: 5. Germline CDR1 MGHDK, CDR2 SYGVNS. There are 13 residues in the CDR3. DNA of the CDR3: TGTGCCAGCGCTAACAGGGGGCGCACTGAAGCTTTCTTT. Its protein product is CASANRGRTEAFF.

The rearrangement links TRBV6-1 to TRBJ1-2, with TRBD1 matching over 9 bases. The CDR3 extends over 16 amino acids. Germline V gives CDR1 MNHNS, CDR2 SASEGT. J gave up 3 bases and V 3 bases, and 8 bases lay outside the gene matches. The CDR3 DNA is TGTGCCAGCAGTGACGCGGGACAGGGCTGGGACTATGGCTACACCTTC. Its protein product is CASSDAGQGWDYGYTF.

Regarding this clonotype: A much larger clone lies a single base off, so this may be a read error. The genes are TRBV7-9 and TRBJ2-2; perhaps D is TRBD1 or TRBD2 (5 bases each). The CDR3 totals 15 residues. Germline assignment: CDR1 SEHNR and CDR2 FQNEAQ (reference sequence). The CDR3 DNA is TGTGCCAGCGCAAATGGGGACGGTAACACCGGGGAGCTGTGTTTT. This codes for CASANGDGNTGELCF.

This clonotype was observed a handful of times. The chain combines TRBV27 with TRBJ1-1, with 11 nucleotides matching TRBD1. The CDR3 totals 14 residues. V lost 8 bases, J lost 5 bases, and 7 bases stayed unmatched. Germline CDR1 is MNHEY and CDR2 is SMNVEV (reference sequence). The CDR3 coding sequence is TGTGCCAGCGGTCCCGGACAGGGGGCGACTGAAGCTTTCTTT. Translation: CASGPGQGATEAFF.

This clonotype has just a few counts. The chain carries TRBV3-1 and TRBJ2-7; 8 nucleotides agree with TRBD2. CDR1 is LGHDT, CDR2 YNNKEL, per germline (reference sequence). This CDR3 spans 15 amino acids. Unmatched junction bases numbered 6, after V lost 1 base and J lost 4 bases. The CDR3 protein is CASSQGASGSYEQYF. CDR3 sequence (DNA): TGTGCCAGCAGCCAAGGAGCTAGCGGGTCGTACGAGCAGTACTTC.

This clonotype was seen at least ten times. The chain combines TRBV10-3 with TRBJ2-7; possibly TRBD1 for D (5 bases). The CDR3 length is 11 residues. Germline V CDR1 and CDR2: ENHRY, SYGVKD. V was cut by 10 bases and J by 5 bases, with 12 bases left in between. The CDR3 region is CATNQGHEQYF. CDR3 nucleotides: TGTGCCACGAATCAGGGCCACGAGCAGTACTTC.